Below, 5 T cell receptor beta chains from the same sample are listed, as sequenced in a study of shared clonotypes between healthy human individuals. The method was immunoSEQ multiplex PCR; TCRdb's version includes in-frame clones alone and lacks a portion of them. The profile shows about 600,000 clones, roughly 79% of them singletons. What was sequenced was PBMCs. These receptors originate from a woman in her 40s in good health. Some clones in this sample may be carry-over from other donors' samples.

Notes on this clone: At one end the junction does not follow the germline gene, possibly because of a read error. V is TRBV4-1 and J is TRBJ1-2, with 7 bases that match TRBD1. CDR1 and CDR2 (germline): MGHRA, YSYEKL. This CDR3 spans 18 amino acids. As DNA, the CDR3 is TGCGCCGGCAGCCAAGAGAGACTGAGGGACAGCCGCAACTATGGCTACACCTTC. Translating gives CAGSQERLRDSRNYGYTF.

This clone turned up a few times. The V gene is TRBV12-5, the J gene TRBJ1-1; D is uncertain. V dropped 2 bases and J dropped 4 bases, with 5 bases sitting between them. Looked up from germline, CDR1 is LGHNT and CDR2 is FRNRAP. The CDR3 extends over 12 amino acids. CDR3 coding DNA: TGTGCTAGTGGTTTGAGTTTCACTGAAGCTTTCTTT. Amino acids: CASGLSFTEAFF.

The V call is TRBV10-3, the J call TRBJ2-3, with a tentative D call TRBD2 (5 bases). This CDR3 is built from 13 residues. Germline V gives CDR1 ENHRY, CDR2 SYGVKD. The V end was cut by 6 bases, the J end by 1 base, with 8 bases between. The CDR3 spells CAISLEGTDTQYF. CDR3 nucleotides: TGTGCCATCAGCCTGGAGGGCACAGATACGCAGTATTTT.

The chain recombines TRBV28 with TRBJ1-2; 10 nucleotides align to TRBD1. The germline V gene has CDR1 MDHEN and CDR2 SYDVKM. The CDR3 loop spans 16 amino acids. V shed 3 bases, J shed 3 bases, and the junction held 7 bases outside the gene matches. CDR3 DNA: TGTGCCAGCAGTTTTATCTTCGGACAGGGGGACTATGGCTACACCTTC. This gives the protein CASSFIFGQGDYGYTF.

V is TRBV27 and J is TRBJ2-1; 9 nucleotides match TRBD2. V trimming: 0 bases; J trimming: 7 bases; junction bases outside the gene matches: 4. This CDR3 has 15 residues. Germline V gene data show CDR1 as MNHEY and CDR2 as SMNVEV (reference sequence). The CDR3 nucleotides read TGTGCCAGCAGTTTATCCAGACTAGCGGAAAATGAGCAGTTCTTC. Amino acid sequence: CASSLSRLAENEQFF.